These 4 T cell receptor beta chains share one sample of origin, sequenced in a study of blood T cell repertoires in COVID-19. The protocol was immunoSEQ multiplex PCR, while the TCRdb copy is restricted to in-frame clones and leaves out a portion. Here the sample spans about 140,000 clones, around nine tenths being singletons. Sequencing was performed on peripheral blood. The source of these receptors is a human donor in a cohort sampled during active COVID-19.

This clone was counted between two and nine times. This chain links TRBV7-2 with TRBJ2-5, with 7 bases lining up with TRBD1. From germline, CDR1 is SGHTA and CDR2 FQGNSA. V trimming: 1 base; J trimming: 3 bases; junction bases outside the gene matches: 2. The CDR3 runs 14 residues. The CDR3 nucleotides are TGTGCCAGCAGCTTAGGGGACAGAAAAGAGACCCAGTACTTC. It translates to CASSLGDRKETQYF.

This clone was detected only a few times. The chain uses TRBV6-1 and TRBJ2-4, with a tentative D call TRBD1 (6 bases). The CDR3 length is 15 residues. V was shortened by 2 bases and J by 8 bases, with 16 bases between the two germline ends. From germline, CDR1 is MNHNS and CDR2 SASEGT. In DNA, the CDR3 is TGTGCCAGCAGTGAACGTTTACAGGGACGGGACATTCAGTACTTC. Translating gives CASSERLQGRDIQYF.

This clone came up a few times. This chain joins TRBV30 and TRBJ1-2; D unclear. CDR1 and CDR2 (germline): GTSNPN, SVGIG (reference sequence). This CDR3 is 11 amino acids long. Trimming pared 0 bases from V and 6 bases from J, leaving 5 bases between. In DNA, the CDR3 is TGTGCCTGGAGTGTCGGAGATGGCTACACCTTC. Translation: CAWSVGDGYTF.

This clone was found once. CDR3 DNA: TGCGCCAGCATCGGACGGGGGAACACTGAAGCTTTCTTT. It codes for CASIGRGNTEAFF. The chain recombines TRBV5-1 with TRBJ1-1; D is undetermined. CDR3 length: 13 amino acids. Germline V gives CDR1 SGHRS, CDR2 YFSETQ. V shed 6 bases and J shed 1 base, with 10 bases lying between them.